This TCR beta chain was sequenced in a study of blood T cell repertoires in COVID-19 (dated by TCRdb to the early 2020s). For context, the study as a whole: Samples from collaborators originated in the United States, Italy and Spain and spanned both the acute and convalescent phases of COVID-19. The prospective study material was composed of cDNA or gDNA derived from T cells, B-cell-depleted T cells, or PBMCs. The repertoires were released in a freely available public database meant as a resource for research on the immune response to SARS-CoV-2. Deeply sampled blood TCRbeta repertoires from subjects exposed to, actively infected with, or recovered from COVID-19 were included in the dataset. Samples came from the ongoing ImmuneRACE study (first 160 participants) plus 1,254 subjects from 6 global collaborators. The sample metadata nearly always contained a de-identified subject ID, COVID-19 status, age in years and sex. Where available, HLA class I and class II types were taken from metadata supplied by the sample provider and were not determined by assay-based typing.

The paper's findings and limits, for the study overall: How much clinical and demographic metadata was included differed by source and by participant, and the metadata was provided uncurated.

Collaborating institutions collected whole blood in K2EDTA tubes following their own protocols. Collaborator samples were shipped for TCRbeta analysis as frozen whole blood, isolated PBMCs, or DNA extracted from either sample type. The germline V gene supplies CDR1 SQVTM and CDR2 ANQGSEA. The V and J ends are trimmed by 1 base and 3 bases, leaving 9 bases between them. From cysteine to phenylalanine, the CDR3 is 13 amino acids long. The only DNA kept is the CDR3, 39 bases in frame from the first base. As concerns this clone: Its antigen is unknown. Per-nucleotide qualities are absent, and no much larger clonotype sits a single base away.

The immunoSEQ Assay, a bias-controlled multiplex PCR, was used to amplify TCRbeta CDR3 regions from genomic DNA. As for how the authors treated the data: Within the assay, amplification of reference gene primers was used to estimate how many nucleated cells each sample contained. Sequence reads were collapsed and filtered to measure the absolute abundance of every unique TCRbeta CDR3 rearrangement. For each sample, productive Simpson clonality was calculated by taking the square root of Simpson's diversity index across productive rearrangements. In its TCRdb copy, this immuneACCESS table keeps in-frame sequences only and misses some clones. Where compared with another copy, unresolved V genes explain less than half of these, and the others have no known cause. The V and J calls and clone size come from that table; D and trimming were worked out from the DNA. This sample lists 250,000 or so clones; around 80% were detected once. The ten top clones hold around 3.3% of the sample.

This receptor was obtained from a woman aged 18-35 years with acute or convalescent COVID-19. The chain uses TRBV29-1 and TRBJ1-1; TRBD1 is perhaps the D gene, given 5 matching bases. Sequenced: peripheral blood. In nucleotide form, the sequence is TGCAGCGTTGAAGTTGGAGGGGACACTGAAGCTTTCTTT. Translated, it gives CSVEVGGDTEAFF.